A single sample is the source of the 9 T cell receptor beta chains below, sequenced in a study of Tregs in tolerant kidney transplant recipients. Some clones are missing from TCRdb's copy, which holds only in-frame ones; the method was immunoSEQ multiplex PCR. Its listing shows over 2,000 clones. Their specific antigens are unknown. After about 6 days with irradiated graft donor PBMCs, CFSE-labeled recipient PBMCs were FACS-sorted. This specimen consisted of CD8+ T cells from blood cultured with allogeneic cells, obtained before the transplant. All receptors derive from a human patient who received a combined kidney and bone marrow transplant.

For this clone: The read falls 3 residues short of the CDR3 end, and the missing part is taken from the germline J gene. The rearrangement joins TRBV7-2 to TRBJ1-1, with D tentatively TRBD1 (6 bases). In germline, CDR1 is SGHTA, CDR2 FQGNSA. The CDR3 is 15 amino acids. CDR3 DNA, as far as it was read: TGTGCCAGCAGCTCACCAGGGGACTACGCGAATGAG. Translated, it gives CASSSPGDYANE. In full, the CDR3 is CASSSPGDYANEAFF.

This clone ranks as large (0.1 to 1%) in terms of frequency. The read ends 3 residues before the CDR3 terminus; that terminus is restored from the germline J gene. The J gene is TRBJ2-5, the V gene TRBV30; 8 bases map to TRBD2. Germline-derived CDR1 and CDR2 are GTSNPN and SVGIG (reference sequence). The CDR3 has 14 amino acids. With V trimmed by 0 bases and J by 5 bases, 5 bases remained unmatched. CDR3 DNA, as far as it was read: TGTGCCTGGAGTGTAGGAGCGGGAGTTGAGACC. It specifies CAWSVGAGVET. The entire CDR3 is CAWSVGAGVETQYF. The complete variable domain, with remaining parts taken from reference TRBV30 and TRBJ2-5, reads SQTIHQWPATLVQPVGSPLSLECTVEGTSNPNLYWYRQAAGRGLQLLFYSVGIGQISSEVPQNLSASRPQDRQFILSSKKLLLSDSGFYLCAWSVGAGVETQYFGPGTRLLVL.

About this clone itself: The read terminates 3 residues ahead of where the CDR3 ends, so the germline J gene completes it. The V and J genes are TRBV19 and TRBJ1-1; no clear D gene. CDR3 length: 13 residues. V was trimmed by 5 bases and J by 4 bases, leaving 11 bases between them. Germline V CDR1 and CDR2: LNHDA, SQIVND (reference sequence). CDR3: CASSLGRATEAFF. CDR3 DNA, as far as it was read: TGTGCCAGTAGTTTAGGGCGGGCCACTGAA.

As for this clone: The read halts 3 residues ahead of the CDR3 end, with the missing end drawn from the germline J gene. The chain has TRBV9 and TRBJ2-1; 8 bases are shared with TRBD2. V shed 0 bases, J shed 4 bases, and the junction held 3 bases outside the gene matches. The V gene's germline CDR1 is SGDLS and CDR2 YYNGEE. The CDR3 runs 15 residues. The covered CDR3 bases are TGTGCCAGCAGCGTAGGGCAGCGGGAGTACAATGAG. Protein: CASSVGQREYNE. The CDR3 in full is CASSVGQREYNEQFF.

In regard to this clone: The CDR3 end falls 3 residues outside the read, so it is completed with the germline J gene. The chain carries TRBV7-6 and TRBJ2-7, with 8 bases aligning to TRBD2. Trimming removed 1 base from V and 2 bases from J; junction bases left unmatched: 4. The CDR3 covers 15 residues. The germline CDR1 and CDR2 sequences are SGHVS and FNYEAQ. CDR3 DNA, as far as it was read: TGTGCCAGCAGCTTAGGGACTAGCATGGCCTACGAG. This translates into CASSLGTSMAYE. The CDR3 in its entirety is CASSLGTSMAYEQYF.

The CDR3: CASSLVASGNTDTQYF. The sequenced part of the CDR3 DNA is TGTGCCAGCAGTTTAGTGGCTAGCGGAAACACAGATACG. The gene calls are TRBV27 and TRBJ2-3, with 7 bases fitting TRBD2. The read halts 3 residues ahead of the CDR3 end, with the missing end drawn from the germline J gene. With V trimmed by 2 bases and J by 2 bases, 7 bases remained unmatched. The germline V gene encodes CDR1 MNHEY and CDR2 SMNVEV (reference sequence). This CDR3 region has 16 residues.

About this clone: From the germline J gene comes the end of the CDR3, since the read stops 3 residues before it. The chain joins TRBV19 to TRBJ2-7; D may be TRBD2 (6 bases). The V end lost 5 bases, the J end lost 3 bases, and 17 bases lay between the germline ends. The CDR3 contains 15 residues. Per the germline V gene, CDR1 is LNHDA and CDR2 is SQIVND (reference sequence). CDR3 amino acids: CASSPRTGTFYEQYF. The part of the CDR3 DNA that was read is TGTGCCAGTAGTCCCCGGACTGGGACTTTCTACGAG.

To note about this clone: The CDR3 goes on 3 residues after the read ends, and that part is filled in from the germline J gene. V is TRBV13 and J is TRBJ2-7; 14 nucleotides line up with TRBD2. The germline V gene has CDR1 PRHDT and CDR2 FYEKMQ (reference sequence). This CDR3 contains 15 residues. After removal of 4 bases from V and 2 bases from J, the junction contained 1 base not matched to a gene. The CDR3 here is CASSSGLAGAYEQYF. The part of the CDR3 DNA that was read is TGTGCCAGCAGCTCGGGACTAGCGGGGGCCTACGAG.

To note about this clone: The missing CDR3 end, 3 residues past where the read stops, is filled in from the germline J gene. V is TRBV3-1 (or the pseudogene TRBV3-2) and J is TRBJ1-4, with TRBD1 matching 8 bases. Trimming cost V 1 base and J 4 bases; bases outside gene matches: 8. This CDR3 is 17 amino acids long. Germline values: CDR1 LGHDT, CDR2 YNNKEL (reference sequence). The CDR3 reads CASSQAKDRGGNEKLFF. CDR3 DNA (partial): TGTGCCAGCAGCCAAGCAAAAGACAGGGGTGGTAATGAAAAA.